This TCR beta chain is from a study of OX40 agonist ivuxolimab in advanced cancers. Clones were sequenced by immunoSEQ multiplex PCR, and TCRdb holds only the in-frame ones, with some missing. The table records roughly 100,000 clones, nearly 90% of them present only once. The CDR3 is 14 amino acids. CDR1 is SGHAT, CDR2 FQNNGV, per germline. V shed 10 bases, J shed 3 bases, and the junction held 3 bases outside the gene matches. The sequences come from CD4+ or CD8+ T cells sorted from blood, collected in a trial of the OX40 agonist ivuxolimab. The V and J genes are TRBV11-2 and TRBJ2-2, with 12 bases matching TRBD2. This clonotype originated in an adult with an advanced solid tumor such as melanoma, head and neck, liver or kidney cancer. The CDR3 nucleotides are TGTGCCACGGGACTAGCGGGTTACACCGGGGAGCTGTTTTTT. Translated: CATGLAGYTGELFF.